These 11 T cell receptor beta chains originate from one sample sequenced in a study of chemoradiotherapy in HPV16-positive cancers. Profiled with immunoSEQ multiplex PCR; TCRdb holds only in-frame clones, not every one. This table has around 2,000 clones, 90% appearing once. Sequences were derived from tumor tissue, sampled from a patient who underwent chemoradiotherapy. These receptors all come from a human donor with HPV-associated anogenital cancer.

CDR3: CASSQRSDGYTF. The CDR3 region has the DNA TGTGCCAGCAGCCAAAGGTCGGATGGCTACACCTTC. The chain recombines TRBV4-2 with TRBJ1-2; D remains ambiguous. The germline CDR1 and CDR2 sequences are LGHNA and YNFKEQ. This CDR3 is 12 amino acids long. V lost 2 bases and J 6 bases, leaving 7 bases between the germline ends.

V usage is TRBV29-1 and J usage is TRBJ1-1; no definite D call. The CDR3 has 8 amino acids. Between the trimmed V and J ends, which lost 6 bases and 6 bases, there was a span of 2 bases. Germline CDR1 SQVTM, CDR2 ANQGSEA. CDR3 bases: TGCAGCGTCCCTGAAGCTTTCTTT. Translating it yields CSVPEAFF.

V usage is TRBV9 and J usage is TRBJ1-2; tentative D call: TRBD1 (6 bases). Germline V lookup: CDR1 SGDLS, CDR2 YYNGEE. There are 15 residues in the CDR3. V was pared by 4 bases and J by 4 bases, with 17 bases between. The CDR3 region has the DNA TGTGCCAGCAGCCCCCGAGGTGGGGGGGCCTATGGCTACACCTTC. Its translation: CASSPRGGGAYGYTF. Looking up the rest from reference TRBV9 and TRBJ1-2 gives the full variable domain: DSGVTQTPKHLITATGQRVTLRCSPRSGDLSVYWYQQSLDQGLQFLIQYYNGEERAKGNILERFSAQQFPDLHSELNLSSLELGDSALYFCASSPRGGGAYGYTFGSGTRLTVV.

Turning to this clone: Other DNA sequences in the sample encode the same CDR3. CDR3 nucleotide sequence: TGTGCCAGCAGCTTAAAGGGGGCAGACGCACGACAGCCCCAGCATTTT. Its protein is CASSLKGADARQPQHF. V gene TRBV11-3 combines with J gene TRBJ1-5, with TRBD1 matching 7 bases. The germline V gene encodes CDR1 SGHNT and CDR2 YENEEA. The CDR3 is 16 residues long. Losses at the gene ends were 2 bases for V and 7 bases for J; bases not matched to a gene: 11.

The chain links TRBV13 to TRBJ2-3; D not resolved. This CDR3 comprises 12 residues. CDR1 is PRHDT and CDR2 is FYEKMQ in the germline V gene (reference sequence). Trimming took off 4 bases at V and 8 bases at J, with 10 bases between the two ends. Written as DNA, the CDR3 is TGTGCCAGCAGCTCCACATCCTTTACGCAGTATTTT. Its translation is CASSSTSFTQYF.

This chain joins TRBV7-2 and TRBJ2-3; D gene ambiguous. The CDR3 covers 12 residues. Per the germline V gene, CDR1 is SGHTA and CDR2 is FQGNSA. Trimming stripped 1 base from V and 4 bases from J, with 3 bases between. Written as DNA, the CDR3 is TGTGCCAGCAGCTTAGGTGCAGATACGCAGTATTTT. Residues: CASSLGADTQYF.

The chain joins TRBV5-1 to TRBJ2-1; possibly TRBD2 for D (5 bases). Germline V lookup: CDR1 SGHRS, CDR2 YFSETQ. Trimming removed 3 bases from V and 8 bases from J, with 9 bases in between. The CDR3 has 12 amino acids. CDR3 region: CASSSTRYEQFF. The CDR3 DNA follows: TGCGCCAGCAGCTCAACTAGGTATGAGCAGTTCTTC.

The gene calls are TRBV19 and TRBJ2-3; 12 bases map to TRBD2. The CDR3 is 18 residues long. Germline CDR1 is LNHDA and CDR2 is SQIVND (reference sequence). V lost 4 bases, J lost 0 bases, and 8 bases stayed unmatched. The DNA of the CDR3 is TGTGCCAGTAGTACAGGACTAGCGGGAACTACTAGCACAGATACGCAGTATTTT. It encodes CASSTGLAGTTSTDTQYF.

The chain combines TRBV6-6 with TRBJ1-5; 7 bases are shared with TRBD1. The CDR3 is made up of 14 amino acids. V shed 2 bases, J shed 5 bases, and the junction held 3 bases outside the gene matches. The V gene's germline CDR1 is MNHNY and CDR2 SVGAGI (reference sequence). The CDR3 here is CASSYGTDHQPQHF. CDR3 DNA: TGTGCCAGCAGTTACGGGACAGATCATCAGCCCCAGCATTTT.

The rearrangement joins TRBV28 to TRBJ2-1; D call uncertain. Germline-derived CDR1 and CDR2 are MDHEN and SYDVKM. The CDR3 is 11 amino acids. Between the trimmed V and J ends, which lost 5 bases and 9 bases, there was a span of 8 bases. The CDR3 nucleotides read TGTGCCAGCAGTGTAGCCAGTGAGCAGTTCTTC. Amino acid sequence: CASSVASEQFF.

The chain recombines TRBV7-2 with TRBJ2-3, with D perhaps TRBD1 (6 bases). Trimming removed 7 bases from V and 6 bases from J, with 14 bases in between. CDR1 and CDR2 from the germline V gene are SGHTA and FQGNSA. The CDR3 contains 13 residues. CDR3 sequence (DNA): TGTGCCAGCAACCTTTGGGGGCGGGATACGCAGTATTTT. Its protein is CASNLWGRDTQYF.